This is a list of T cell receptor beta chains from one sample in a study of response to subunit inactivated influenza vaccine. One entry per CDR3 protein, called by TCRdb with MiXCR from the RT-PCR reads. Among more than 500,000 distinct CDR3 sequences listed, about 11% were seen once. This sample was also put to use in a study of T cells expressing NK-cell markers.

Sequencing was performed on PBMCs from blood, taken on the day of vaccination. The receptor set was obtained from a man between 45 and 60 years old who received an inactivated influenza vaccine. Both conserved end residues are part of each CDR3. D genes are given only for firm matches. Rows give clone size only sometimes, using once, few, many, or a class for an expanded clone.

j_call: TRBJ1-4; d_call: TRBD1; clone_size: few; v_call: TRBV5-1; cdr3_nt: TGCGCCAGCAGCTTGGATCGGGGCAGGGGGGATTCCATTGAAAAACTGTTTTTT; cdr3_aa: CASSLDRGRGDSIEKLFF
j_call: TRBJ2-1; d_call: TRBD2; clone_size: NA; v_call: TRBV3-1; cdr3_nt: TGTGCCAGCAGCCCTACCCGGACTAGCGGGGGTGAGCAGTTCTTC; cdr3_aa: CASSPTRTSGGEQFF
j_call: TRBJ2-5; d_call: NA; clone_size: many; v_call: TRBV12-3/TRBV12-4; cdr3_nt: TGTGCCAGCAGGGCGATCGGGGAAGAGACCCAGTACTTC; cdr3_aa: CASRAIGEETQYF
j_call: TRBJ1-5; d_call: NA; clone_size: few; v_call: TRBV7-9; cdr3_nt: TGTGCCAGCGCACAGGGCAGCAATCAGCCCCAGCATTTT; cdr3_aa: CASAQGSNQPQHF
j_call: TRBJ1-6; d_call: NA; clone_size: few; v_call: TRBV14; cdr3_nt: TGTGCCAGCAGCCAAGCGGGACGTCATTCACCCCTCCACTTT; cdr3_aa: CASSQAGRHSPLHF
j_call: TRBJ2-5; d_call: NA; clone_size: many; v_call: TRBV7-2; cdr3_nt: TGTGCCAGCAGACATGGGAGCCAAGAGACCCAGTACTTC; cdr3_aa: CASRHGSQETQYF
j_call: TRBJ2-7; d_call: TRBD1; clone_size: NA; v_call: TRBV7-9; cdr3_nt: TGTGCCAGCAGCGTCGGCCCACAGGGGGCCGAGCAGTACTTC; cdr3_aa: CASSVGPQGAEQYF
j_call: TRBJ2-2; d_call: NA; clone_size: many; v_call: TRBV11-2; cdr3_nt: TGTGCCAGCAGCTTACAGAGAAACACCGGGGAGCTGTTTTTT; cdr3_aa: CASSLQRNTGELFF
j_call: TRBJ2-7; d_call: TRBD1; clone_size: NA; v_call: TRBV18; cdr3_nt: TGTGCCAGCTCACCCGAACAGGGGGGCGAGTACTTC; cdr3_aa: CASSPEQGGEYF
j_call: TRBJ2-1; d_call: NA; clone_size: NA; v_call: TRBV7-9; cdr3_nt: TGTGCCAGCAGCCCTCCGGGCGCAGGGTTCTACAATGAGCAGTTCTTC; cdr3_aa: CASSPPGAGFYNEQFF
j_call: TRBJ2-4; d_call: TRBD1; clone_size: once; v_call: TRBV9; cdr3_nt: TGTGCCAGCAGCGCTGGACAGGGGGTAAACATTCAGTACTTC; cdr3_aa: CASSAGQGVNIQYF
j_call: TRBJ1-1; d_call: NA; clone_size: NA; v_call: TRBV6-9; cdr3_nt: TGTGCCAGCAGTTATTTGGCAACAACTGAAGCTTTCTTT; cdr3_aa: CASSYLATTEAFF
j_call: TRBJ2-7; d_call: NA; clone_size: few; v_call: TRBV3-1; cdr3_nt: TGTGCCAGCAGCCGCCAGGGTAGACCCTACGAGCAGTACTTC; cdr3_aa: CASSRQGRPYEQYF
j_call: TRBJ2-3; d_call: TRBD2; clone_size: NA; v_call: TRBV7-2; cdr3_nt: TGTGCCAGCAGCTTCGGGATAGCGGGGGCTAGCACAGATACGCAGTATTTT; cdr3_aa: CASSFGIAGASTDTQYF
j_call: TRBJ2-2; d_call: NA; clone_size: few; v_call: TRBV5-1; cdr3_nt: TGCGCCAGCAAGGAAGGGGTTGAGGGGGAGCTGTTTTTT; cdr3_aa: CASKEGVEGELFF
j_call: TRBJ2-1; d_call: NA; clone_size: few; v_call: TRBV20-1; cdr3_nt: TGCAGTGCTAGTCGGGGATTCGCCTACAATGAGCAGTTCTTC; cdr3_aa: CSASRGFAYNEQFF
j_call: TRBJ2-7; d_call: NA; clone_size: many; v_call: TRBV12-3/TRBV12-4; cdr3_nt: TGTGCCAGCAGTTTATCAGGGGCCTCCTACGAGCAGTACTTC; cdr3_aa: CASSLSGASYEQYF
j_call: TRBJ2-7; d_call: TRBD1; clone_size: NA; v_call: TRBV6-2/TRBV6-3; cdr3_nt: TGTGCCAGCAGTCGGACAGGGGGGTACTACGAGCAGTACTTC; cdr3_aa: CASSRTGGYYEQYF
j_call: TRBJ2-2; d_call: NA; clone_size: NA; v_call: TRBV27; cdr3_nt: TGTGCCAGCAGTTTGAGGTTTCAGGGGAACACCGGGGAGCTGTTTTTT; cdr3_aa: CASSLRFQGNTGELFF
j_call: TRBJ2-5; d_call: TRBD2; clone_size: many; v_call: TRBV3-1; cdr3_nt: TGTGCCAGCAGCCAAGATCTGTGGGAGGGGAGTGCGGAGACCCAGTACTTC; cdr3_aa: CASSQDLWEGSAETQYF
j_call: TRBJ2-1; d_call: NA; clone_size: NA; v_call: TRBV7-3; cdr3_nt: TGTGCCAGCAGCTATTATTGGGGGGATGAGCAGTTCTTC; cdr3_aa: CASSYYWGDEQFF
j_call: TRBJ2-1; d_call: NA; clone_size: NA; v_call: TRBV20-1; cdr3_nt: TGCAGTGCTAGAGATCGGGCAGCTGGGGAGCAGTTCTTC; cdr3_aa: CSARDRAAGEQFF
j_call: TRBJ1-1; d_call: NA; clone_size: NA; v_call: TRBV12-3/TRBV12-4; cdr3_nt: TGTGCCAGCAGTTTGTCAGGGAGGAACACTGAAGCTTTCTTT; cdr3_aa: CASSLSGRNTEAFF
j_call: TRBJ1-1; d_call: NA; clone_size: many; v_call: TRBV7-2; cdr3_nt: TGTGCCAGCAGCTTAGATGGGTCAGGGAAAGCTTTCTTT; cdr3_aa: CASSLDGSGKAFF
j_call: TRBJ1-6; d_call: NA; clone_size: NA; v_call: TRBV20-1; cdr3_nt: TGCAGTGCTAGAGTTTCCGGGGGCAATTCACCCCTCCACTTT; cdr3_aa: CSARVSGGNSPLHF
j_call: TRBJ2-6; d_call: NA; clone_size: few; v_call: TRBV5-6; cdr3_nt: TGTGCCAGCAGCGGATCCGGGACACCGGCCTCTGGGGCCAACGTCCTGACTTTC; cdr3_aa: CASSGSGTPASGANVLTF
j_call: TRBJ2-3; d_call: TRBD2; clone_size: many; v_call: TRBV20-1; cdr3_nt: TGCAGTGCCACAGGGGCGGGAGGGCCAGATACGCAGTATTTT; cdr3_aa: CSATGAGGPDTQYF
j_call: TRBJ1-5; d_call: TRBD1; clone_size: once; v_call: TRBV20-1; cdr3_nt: TGCAGTGCTAGTGGCAGGGGGGCTGTCAGCCAGCCCCAGCATTTT; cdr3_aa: CSASGRGAVSQPQHF
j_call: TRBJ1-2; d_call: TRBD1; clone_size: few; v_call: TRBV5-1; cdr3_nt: TGCGCCAGCAGCGCCGGACAGGGAAACGGCTACACCTTC; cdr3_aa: CASSAGQGNGYTF
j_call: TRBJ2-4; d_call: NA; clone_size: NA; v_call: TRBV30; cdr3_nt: TGTGCCTGGGAAAGAGCCAAAAACATTCAGTACTTC; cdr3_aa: CAWERAKNIQYF
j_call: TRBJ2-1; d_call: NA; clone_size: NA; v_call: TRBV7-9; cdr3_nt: TGTGCCAGCAGCTTATATGGGGGAGGTGAGCAGTTCTTC; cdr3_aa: CASSLYGGGEQFF
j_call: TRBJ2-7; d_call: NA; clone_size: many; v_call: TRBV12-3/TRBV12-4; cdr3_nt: TGTGCCAGCCCCGACAGGCGTATGACCTACGAGCAGTACTTC; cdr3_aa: CASPDRRMTYEQYF
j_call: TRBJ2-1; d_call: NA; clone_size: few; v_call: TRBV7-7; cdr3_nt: TGTGCCAGCAGCTACGACCTCGGGAGCTCCTACAATGAGCAGTTCTTC; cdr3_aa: CASSYDLGSSYNEQFF
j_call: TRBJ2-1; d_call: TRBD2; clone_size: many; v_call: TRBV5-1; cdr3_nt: TGCGCCAGCAGCCGAGGTTGGGGACTAGCGGGAAAGAATGAGCAGTTCTTC; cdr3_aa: CASSRGWGLAGKNEQFF
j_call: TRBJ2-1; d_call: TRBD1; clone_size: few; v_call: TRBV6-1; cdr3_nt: TGTGCCAGCAGGCATACCGGGACAGGGACCTACAATGAGCAGTTCTTC; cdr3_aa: CASRHTGTGTYNEQFF
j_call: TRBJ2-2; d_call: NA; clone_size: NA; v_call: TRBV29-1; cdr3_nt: TGCAGCGCCGGGGAGACGGGGACCGGGGAGCTGTTTTTT; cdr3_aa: CSAGETGTGELFF
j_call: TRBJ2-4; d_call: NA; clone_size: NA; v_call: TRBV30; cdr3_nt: TGTGCCTGGAGTGTACCAGGTCAGGGCCAGAACTTTCAGTACTTC; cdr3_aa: CAWSVPGQGQNFQYF
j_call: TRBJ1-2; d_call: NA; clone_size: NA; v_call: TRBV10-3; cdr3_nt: TGTGCCATCTCGTTGATATATGGCTACACCTTC; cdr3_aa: CAISLIYGYTF
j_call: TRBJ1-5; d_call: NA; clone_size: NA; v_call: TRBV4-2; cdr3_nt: TGTGCCAGCAGCCAAACGGGAGGGGTCCCAAATCAGCCCCAGCATTTT; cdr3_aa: CASSQTGGVPNQPQHF
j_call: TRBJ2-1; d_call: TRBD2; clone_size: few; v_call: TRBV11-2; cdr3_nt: TGTGCCAGCAGCTGGACTAGCGGGGTTTCGGCTGAGCAGTTCTTC; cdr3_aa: CASSWTSGVSAEQFF
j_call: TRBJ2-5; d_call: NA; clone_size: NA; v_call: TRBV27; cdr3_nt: TGTGCCAGCAGATCCGTCGATAGTGAGACCCAGTACTTC; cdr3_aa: CASRSVDSETQYF
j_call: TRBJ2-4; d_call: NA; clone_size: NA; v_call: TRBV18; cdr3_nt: TGTGCCAGCTCACCAAGGAGCCCTACTATGGAAAACATTCAGTACTTC; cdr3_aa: CASSPRSPTMENIQYF
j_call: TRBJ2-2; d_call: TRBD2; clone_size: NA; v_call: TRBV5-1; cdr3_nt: TGCGTCAGCAGCTACCGAGCGGGAGAAACCGGGGAGCTGTTTTTT; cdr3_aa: CVSSYRAGETGELFF
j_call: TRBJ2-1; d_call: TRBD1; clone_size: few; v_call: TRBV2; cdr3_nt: TGTGCCAGCAGTGGAGCAGGGGGCTTAGATGAGCAGTTCTTC; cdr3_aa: CASSGAGGLDEQFF
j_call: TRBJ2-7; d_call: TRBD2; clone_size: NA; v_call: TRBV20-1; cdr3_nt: TGCAGTGCTAGAGATTTTCTAGCGGGAGCAGATTTCTACGAGCAGTACTTC; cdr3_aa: CSARDFLAGADFYEQYF
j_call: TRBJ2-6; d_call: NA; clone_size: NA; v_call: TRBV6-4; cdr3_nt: TGTGCCAGCAGTGACTCAGTTCACCGGGCCAACGTCCTGACTTTC; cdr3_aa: CASSDSVHRANVLTF
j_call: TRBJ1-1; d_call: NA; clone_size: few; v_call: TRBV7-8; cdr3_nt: TGTGCCAGCAGCTTAACTAGCCGGACGGGGAACACTGAAGCTTTCTTT; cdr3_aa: CASSLTSRTGNTEAFF